Presented here are 32 T cell receptor beta chains from one specimen sequenced in a study of OX40 agonist ivuxolimab in advanced cancers. The data were produced by immunoSEQ multiplex PCR, yet TCRdb's version contains in-frame clones alone and is incomplete. The profile shows roughly 15,000 clones, 65% to 80% of them singletons. This specimen consisted of CD4+ or CD8+ T cells sorted from blood, obtained in a trial of the OX40 agonist ivuxolimab. Receptors were obtained from an adult with an advanced solid tumor such as melanoma, head and neck, liver or kidney cancer.

The rearrangement links TRBV5-1 to TRBJ2-6, with unresolved D. The CDR3 contains 16 residues. The germline V gene has CDR1 SGHRS and CDR2 YFSETQ. The V gene lost 4 bases and the J gene lost 0 bases, with 11 bases spanning the gap. CDR3 sequence (DNA): TGCGCCAGCAGCCTGACCACGAGCTCTGGGGCCAACGTCCTGACTTTC. Protein product: CASSLTTSSGANVLTF.

J is TRBJ1-2 and V is TRBV5-8; D gene ambiguous. The V and J ends lost 0 bases and 2 bases respectively, with 5 bases between them. Germline values: CDR1 SGHTS, CDR2 YDEGEE. There are 13 residues in the CDR3. The CDR3 DNA reads TGTGCCAGCAGCTTGGACAAGAACTATGGCTACACCTTC. Translated, it gives CASSLDKNYGYTF.

This chain joins TRBV10-2 and TRBJ1-1; TRBD1 matches 7 bases. The germline CDR1 and CDR2 sequences are WSHSY and SAAADI. The CDR3 is made up of 14 amino acids. With V trimmed by 1 base and J by 5 bases, 4 bases remained unmatched. The CDR3 reads CASSEFRGWTEAFF. The CDR3 region has the DNA TGCGCCAGCAGTGAGTTCAGGGGGTGGACTGAAGCTTTCTTT.

The V and J genes are TRBV11-2 and TRBJ1-5, with a tentative D call TRBD1 (5 bases). Germline V gene lookup returns CDR1 SGHAT and CDR2 FQNNGV. Trimming pared 2 bases from V and 2 bases from J, leaving 16 bases between. This CDR3 spans 17 amino acids. The DNA of the CDR3 is TGTGCCAGCAGCTTACGAGTCGATAGGGGACGCAATCAGCCCCAGCATTTT. This sequence encodes CASSLRVDRGRNQPQHF.

The chain joins TRBV7-9 to TRBJ2-1; unclear D gene. Trimming took off 5 bases at V and 3 bases at J, with 11 bases between the two ends. This CDR3 has 14 amino acids. Germline CDR1 SEHNR, CDR2 FQNEAQ (reference sequence). CDR3 nucleotide sequence: TGTGCCAGCAGCCCTGGAACTGGCTACAATGAGCAGTTCTTC. It yields the protein CASSPGTGYNEQFF.

The chain couples TRBV5-6 to TRBJ2-3; no clear D gene. With 2 bases removed from V and 0 bases from J, the gap between germline ends came to 1 base. Looked up from germline, CDR1 is SGHDT and CDR2 is YYEEEE. There are 12 residues in the CDR3. CDR3: CASSFSTDTQYF. For the CDR3, the DNA is TGTGCCAGCAGCTTTAGCACAGATACGCAGTATTTT.

The chain employs TRBV19 and TRBJ2-7; D might be TRBD1 (5 bases). Germline values: CDR1 LNHDA, CDR2 SQIVND (reference sequence). The CDR3 has 15 residues. V shed 3 bases and J shed 3 bases, with 15 bases lying between them. This CDR3 is CASSISAGHVYEQYF. In nucleotides, the CDR3 is TGTGCCAGTAGTATCTCGGCAGGGCATGTCTACGAGCAGTACTTC.

The chain joins TRBV25-1 to TRBJ2-5; D remains unclear. The CDR3 is 14 residues long. V dropped 0 bases and J dropped 4 bases, with 9 bases sitting between them. The germline CDR1 and CDR2 sequences are MGHDK and SYGVNS. As DNA, the CDR3 is TGTGCCAGCAGTGAATATATGGGCGGAGAGACCCAGTACTTC. Protein sequence: CASSEYMGGETQYF.

This chain uses TRBV5-1 with TRBJ2-7, with a tentative D call TRBD1 (5 bases). The CDR3 covers 14 residues. From germline, CDR1 is SGHRS and CDR2 YFSETQ. The V end lost 4 bases, the J end lost 2 bases, and 13 bases lay between the germline ends. CDR3 coding DNA: TGCGCCAGCAGCGAAGGACAAAACGCCTACGAGCAGTACTTC. This sequence encodes CASSEGQNAYEQYF. The complete variable domain, with remaining parts taken from reference TRBV5-1 and TRBJ2-7, reads KAGVTQTPRYLIKTRGQQVTLSCSPISGHRSVSWYQQTPGQGLQFLFEYFSETQRNKGNFPGRFSGRQFSNSRSEMNVSTLELGDSALYLCASSEGQNAYEQYFGPGTRLTVT.

The chain is built from TRBV14 and TRBJ2-1, with 13 nucleotides matching TRBD2. This CDR3 spans 13 amino acids. CDR1 and CDR2 from the germline V gene are SGHDN and FVKESK. With 8 bases clipped from V and 6 bases from J, the junction kept 1 base outside the gene matches. The CDR3 reads CASRTSGSNEQFF. The CDR3 bases are TGTGCCAGCCGGACTAGCGGGAGCAATGAGCAGTTCTTC.

The gene calls are TRBV5-5 and TRBJ2-3, with 12 positions matching TRBD2. Trimming cost V 4 bases and J 2 bases; bases outside gene matches: 8. The CDR3 has 17 residues. Germline V lookup: CDR1 SGHKS, CDR2 YYEKEE (reference sequence). This CDR3 reads CASSRGTSGFNTDTQYF. CDR3 in DNA: TGTGCCAGCAGCCGGGGGACTAGCGGGTTTAACACAGATACGCAGTATTTT.

The rearrangement joins TRBV6-1 to TRBJ1-1; 7 bases map to TRBD1. The germline gives CDR1 MNHNS, CDR2 SASEGT. V shed 8 bases and J 5 bases; nucleotides not matched to a gene: 2. The CDR3 is made up of 11 amino acids. CDR3 residues: CASSRGTEAFF. DNA of the CDR3: TGTGCCAGCTCCAGGGGGACTGAAGCTTTCTTT.

The J gene is TRBJ1-2, the V gene TRBV19; possible D gene TRBD1, 5 bases. Germline V gene data show CDR1 as LNHDA and CDR2 as SQIVND (reference sequence). Trimming stripped 5 bases from V and 4 bases from J, with 11 bases between. The length of the CDR3 is 13 residues. The CDR3 DNA reads as TGTGCCAGTAGTGTTCAGGGAGGCTATGGCTACACCTTC. As protein: CASSVQGGYGYTF.

On this clone: This clone may be a read error of a much larger clone one base away. The CDR3 sequence: CASSSSVVTSGVNVLTF. CDR3 sequence (DNA): TGTGCCAGCAGTTCCAGTGTAGTTACCTCTGGGGTCAACGTCCTGACTTTC. The chain has TRBV27 and TRBJ2-6, with D unresolved. Germline lookup yields CDR1 MNHEY and CDR2 SMNVEV (reference sequence). The CDR3 has 17 residues.

V and J are TRBV4-1 and TRBJ2-4; the D is unclear. The length of the CDR3 is 14 residues. V shed 1 base and J shed 0 bases, with 4 bases lying between them. CDR1 and CDR2 from the germline V gene are MGHRA and YSYEKL. The CDR3 nucleotides are TGCGCCAGCAGCCAAGGGACAGCCAAAAACATTCAGTACTTC. This codes for CASSQGTAKNIQYF.

This chain joins TRBV19 and TRBJ2-1; 9 bases are shared with TRBD2. The junction had 14 bases not matched to a gene; V was cut back by 3 bases and J by 2 bases. Germline values: CDR1 LNHDA, CDR2 SQIVND (reference sequence). This CDR3 comprises 19 residues. The CDR3 bases are TGTGCCAGTAGTATTGCGGGTCTAGCGGGAACTAGCGCCTACAATGAGCAGTTCTTC. It codes for CASSIAGLAGTSAYNEQFF.

The chain combines TRBV5-1 with TRBJ2-1; 11 nucleotides agree with TRBD2. This CDR3 spans 15 amino acids. CDR1 is SGHRS, CDR2 YFSETQ, per germline. V was clipped by 2 bases and J by 8 bases; unmatched bases: 6. Here the CDR3 reads CASSFATSGSDEQFF. Written as DNA, the CDR3 is TGCGCCAGCAGCTTTGCCACTAGCGGGAGTGATGAGCAGTTCTTC.

This clone was seen just once. This chain joins TRBV27 and TRBJ2-5; the match to TRBD1 covers 10 bases. The J call is uncertain, as TRBJ2-7 better fits the DNA end. The CDR3 spans 14 residues. Per the germline V gene, CDR1 is MNHEY and CDR2 is SMNVEV (reference sequence). Written as DNA, the CDR3 is TGTGCCAGCAGTACCGGACAGGGGGGCTACGAGCAGTACTTC. Translated: CASSTGQGGYEQYF.

The chain joins TRBV7-8 to TRBJ2-4; 13 nucleotides match TRBD2. Trimming cost V 2 bases and J 6 bases; bases outside gene matches: 10. The CDR3 totals 18 residues. In germline, CDR1 is SGHVS, CDR2 FQNEAQ. This CDR3 reads CASSLYPGLAGEGNIQYF. The CDR3 region has the DNA TGTGCCAGCAGCTTATACCCCGGACTAGCGGGAGAGGGAAACATTCAGTACTTC.

This clone was picked up a small number of times. One junction end disagrees with the germline gene, perhaps due to a read error. The chain is built from TRBV5-3 and TRBJ1-4, with no clear D. TRBV5-3 is annotated as an ORF whose role is uncertain. There are 12 residues in the CDR3. The DNA of the CDR3 is TGTGCCAGCAGCTACCAAAATGAAAAACTGTTTTTT. Its translation: CASSYQNEKLFF.

The chain links TRBV7-3 to TRBJ2-5, with no clear D. This CDR3 contains 12 residues. Germline V gives CDR1 SGHTA, CDR2 FQGTGA. The V end was cut by 2 bases, the J end by 7 bases, with 8 bases between. The CDR3 loop is CASSLADGTQYF. CDR3 nucleotides: TGTGCCAGCAGCTTAGCGGACGGGACCCAGTACTTC.

This chain joins TRBV7-3 and TRBJ2-5; tentative D call: TRBD1 (5 bases). CDR1 is SGHTA and CDR2 is FQGTGA in the germline V gene. Trimming took 5 bases from V and 11 from J, leaving 9 bases between them. The CDR3 is 10 amino acids. In DNA form, the CDR3 reads TGTGCCAGCAGCATGGGGCAACAGTACTTC. Protein: CASSMGQQYF.

This clone was seen just once. This sequence joins TRBV7-2 and TRBJ1-5; no firm D call. The CDR3 extends over 15 amino acids. CDR1 and CDR2 (germline): SGHTA, FQGNSA. Between the trimmed V and J ends, which lost 1 base and 1 base, there was a span of 8 bases. CDR3 in amino acids: CASSLVKLSNQPQHF. CDR3 coding DNA: TGTGCCAGCAGCTTAGTAAAGTTAAGCAATCAGCCCCAGCATTTT.

V usage is TRBV4-1 and J usage is TRBJ2-7, with 10 bases identical to TRBD2. Germline assignment: CDR1 MGHRA and CDR2 YSYEKL. The CDR3 contains 16 residues. J was trimmed by 5 bases and V by 3 bases; bases with no gene match: 10. The CDR3 sequence: CASSHAPGLASNEQYF. The CDR3 region has the DNA TGCGCCAGCAGCCACGCACCGGGACTAGCGAGTAACGAGCAGTACTTC.

This clone has a handful of counts. An end of the junction does not agree with germline; a read error may underlie this. The chain recombines TRBV4-1 with TRBJ2-5; 8 nucleotides align to TRBD2. TRBJ2-7 matches the DNA end more closely, so the J call is doubtful. Germline V gives CDR1 MGHRA, CDR2 YSYEKL. This CDR3 comprises 15 residues. Here the CDR3 reads CASSQETSGYYEQYF. The CDR3 bases are TGCGCCAGCAGTCAAGAAACTAGCGGATACTACGAGCAGTACTTC.

The chain links TRBV9 to TRBJ2-1, with 10 nucleotides matching TRBD2. Germline lookup yields CDR1 SGDLS and CDR2 YYNGEE. CDR3 length: 18 amino acids. Trimming removed 4 bases from V and 3 bases from J; junction bases left unmatched: 13. The CDR3 bases are TGTGCCAGCAGCCCTTACCCGGGAGCGGGAGGGGGCTACAATGAGCAGTTCTTC. This sequence encodes CASSPYPGAGGGYNEQFF.

This sequence joins TRBV19 and TRBJ1-3; D is uncertain. Germline lookup yields CDR1 LNHDA and CDR2 SQIVND (reference sequence). The CDR3 runs to 14 residues. V was clipped by 5 bases and J by 0 bases, with 8 bases between them. The CDR3 nucleotides are TGTGCCAGTAGTGCTGCATACTCTGGAAACACCATATATTTT. Translation gives CASSAAYSGNTIYF. The whole variable domain, remainder taken from reference TRBV19 and TRBJ1-3, is DGGITQSPKYLFRKEGQNVTLSCEQNLNHDAMYWYRQDPGQGLRLIYYSQIVNDFQKGDIAEGYSVSREKKESFPLTVTSAQKNPTAFYLCASSAAYSGNTIYFGEGSWLTVV.

The V and J genes are TRBV13 and TRBJ2-4; D is perhaps TRBD2 (5 bases). Between the trimmed V and J ends, which lost 5 bases and 6 bases, there was a span of 11 bases. CDR1 and CDR2 (germline): PRHDT, FYEKMQ (reference sequence). This CDR3 is 13 amino acids long. CDR3 in DNA: TGTGCCAGCAGCCCCGCAGCGGTAAACATTCAGTACTTC. This translates into CASSPAAVNIQYF.

There are many counts of this clone. The chain uses TRBV27 and TRBJ1-1; no clear D. With 4 bases removed from V and 1 base from J, the gap between germline ends came to 7 bases. Per germline, CDR1 MNHEY and CDR2 SMNVEV (reference sequence). The CDR3 covers 13 residues. The CDR3 protein is CASSWWKNTEAFF. In DNA form, the CDR3 reads TGTGCCAGCAGTTGGTGGAAGAACACTGAAGCTTTCTTT.

This clone was picked up a small number of times. V is TRBV4-1 and J is TRBJ2-1, with 7 bases that match TRBD1. V shed 0 bases, J shed 2 bases, and the junction held 4 bases outside the gene matches. The CDR3 totals 16 residues. The germline V gene encodes CDR1 MGHRA and CDR2 YSYEKL. CDR3 DNA: TGCGCCAGCAGCCAAGAAACAGGGGTCCCCTACAATGAGCAGTTCTTC. It is translated as CASSQETGVPYNEQFF.

The chain couples TRBV5-8 to TRBJ2-2; D may be TRBD1 (6 bases). The length of the CDR3 is 16 residues. The germline V gene has CDR1 SGHTS and CDR2 YDEGEE. Deletions cut 0 bases from V and 8 bases from J, with 17 bases between. The CDR3, as DNA: TGTGCCAGCAGCTTGGAAACAGGGCTTCTCGCGGGGGAGCTGTTTTTT. Translated: CASSLETGLLAGELFF.

The chain couples TRBV4-1 to TRBJ1-1; TRBD1 is a possible D gene (5 bases). The ends were cut back, 0 bases at V and 5 bases at J, with 13 bases in the middle. Germline lookup yields CDR1 MGHRA and CDR2 YSYEKL. This CDR3 has 15 residues. In DNA, the CDR3 is TGCGCCAGCAGCCAAGATATGGCAGGGAGGACTGAAGCTTTCTTT. Translation gives CASSQDMAGRTEAFF.